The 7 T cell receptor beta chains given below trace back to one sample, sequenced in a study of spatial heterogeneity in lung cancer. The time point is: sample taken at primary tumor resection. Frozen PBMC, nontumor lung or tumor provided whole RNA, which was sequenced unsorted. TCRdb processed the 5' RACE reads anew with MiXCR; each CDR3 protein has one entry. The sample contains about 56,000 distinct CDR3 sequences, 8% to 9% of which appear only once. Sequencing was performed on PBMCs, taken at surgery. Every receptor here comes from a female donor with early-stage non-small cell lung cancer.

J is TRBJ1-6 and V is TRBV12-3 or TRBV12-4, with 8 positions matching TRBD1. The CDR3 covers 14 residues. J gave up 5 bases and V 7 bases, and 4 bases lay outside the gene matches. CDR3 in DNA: TGTGCCAGCAAGAAGACAGGGGATAATTCACCCCTCCACTTT. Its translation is CASKKTGDNSPLHF.

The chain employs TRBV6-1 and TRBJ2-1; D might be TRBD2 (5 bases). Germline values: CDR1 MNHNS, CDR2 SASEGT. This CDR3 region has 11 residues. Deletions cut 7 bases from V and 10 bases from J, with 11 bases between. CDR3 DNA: TGTGCCAGCACTCTTACTAGGGAGCAGTTCTTC. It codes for CASTLTREQFF.

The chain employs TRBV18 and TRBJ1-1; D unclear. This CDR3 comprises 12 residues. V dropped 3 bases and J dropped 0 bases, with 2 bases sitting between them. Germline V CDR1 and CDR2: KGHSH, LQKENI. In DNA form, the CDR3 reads TGTGCCAGCTCACCGATGAACACTGAAGCTTTCTTT. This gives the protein CASSPMNTEAFF.

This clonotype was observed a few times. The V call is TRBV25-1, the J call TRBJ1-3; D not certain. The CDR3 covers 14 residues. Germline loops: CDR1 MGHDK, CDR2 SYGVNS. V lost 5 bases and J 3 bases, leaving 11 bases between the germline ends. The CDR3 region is CASSRAPGGNTIYF. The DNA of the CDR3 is TGTGCCAGCAGTCGTGCCCCGGGTGGAAACACCATATATTTT.

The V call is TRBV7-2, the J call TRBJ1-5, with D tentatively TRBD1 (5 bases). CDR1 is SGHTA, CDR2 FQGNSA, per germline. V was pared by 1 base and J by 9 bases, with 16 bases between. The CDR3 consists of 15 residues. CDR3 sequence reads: CASSLEQWGRRPQHF. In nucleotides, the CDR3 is TGTGCCAGCAGCTTAGAGCAGTGGGGGAGGCGGCCCCAGCATTTT.

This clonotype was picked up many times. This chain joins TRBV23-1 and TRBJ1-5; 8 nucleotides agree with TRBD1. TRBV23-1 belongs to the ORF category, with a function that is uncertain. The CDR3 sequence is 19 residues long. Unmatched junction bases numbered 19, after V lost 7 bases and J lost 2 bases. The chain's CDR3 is CASTPSSPDREYGNQPQHF. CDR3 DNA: TGCGCCAGCACCCCCTCGAGCCCGGACAGGGAGTATGGCAATCAGCCCCAGCATTTT.

The CDR3 region has the DNA TGTGCCAGCAGCGTATCGCCCGGGGAGCTGTTTTTT. It yields the protein CASSVSPGELFF. The V and J genes are TRBV9 and TRBJ2-2; D uncertain. CDR1 and CDR2 (germline): SGDLS, YYNGEE. V dropped 1 base and J dropped 6 bases, with 4 bases sitting between them. The CDR3 is 12 residues long.